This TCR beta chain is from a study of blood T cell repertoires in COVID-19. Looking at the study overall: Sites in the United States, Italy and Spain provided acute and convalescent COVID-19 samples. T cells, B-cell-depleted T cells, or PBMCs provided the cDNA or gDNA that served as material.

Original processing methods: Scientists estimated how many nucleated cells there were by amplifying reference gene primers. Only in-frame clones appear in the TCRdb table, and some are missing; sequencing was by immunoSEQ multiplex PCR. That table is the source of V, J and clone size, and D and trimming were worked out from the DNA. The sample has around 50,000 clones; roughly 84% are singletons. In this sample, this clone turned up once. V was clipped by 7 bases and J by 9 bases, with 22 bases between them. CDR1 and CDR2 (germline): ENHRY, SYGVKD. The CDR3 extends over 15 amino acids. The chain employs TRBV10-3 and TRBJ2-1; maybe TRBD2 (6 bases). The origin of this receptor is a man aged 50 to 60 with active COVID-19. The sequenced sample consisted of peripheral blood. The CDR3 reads CAIKTGTATFSEQFF. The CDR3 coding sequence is TGTGCCATCAAAACCGGGACTGCTACATTTAGTGAGCAGTTCTTC.